This T cell receptor (beta chain) was sequenced during a study of identifying expanded T cells in peripheral blood. The study, taken as a whole, reports: Differentially abundant clones: around 1.2 between replicates, 16.4 at around 2 weeks, around 19 at four.

About this clone: Its antigen remains unknown.

Sequenced by immunoSEQ multiplex PCR; TCRdb stores in-frame clones only, minus some. Counted here are around 60,000 clones, approximately 83% occurring once; the ten biggest clones make up about 18%. The J segment lost 0 bases and the V segment lost 1 base, leaving 2 bases of the junction unmatched. The CDR3 runs 15 residues. Looked up from germline, CDR1 is SGHTA and CDR2 is FQGNSA. The sequenced sample was blood. This clonotype was obtained from a person aged 18 to 75 in good health. The J gene is TRBJ2-5, the V gene TRBV7-2, with 7 bases matching TRBD2. Written as DNA, the CDR3 is TGTGCCAGCAGCTTAGATGGGAGGGACCAAGAGACCCAGTACTTC. Amino acid sequence: CASSLDGRDQETQYF.